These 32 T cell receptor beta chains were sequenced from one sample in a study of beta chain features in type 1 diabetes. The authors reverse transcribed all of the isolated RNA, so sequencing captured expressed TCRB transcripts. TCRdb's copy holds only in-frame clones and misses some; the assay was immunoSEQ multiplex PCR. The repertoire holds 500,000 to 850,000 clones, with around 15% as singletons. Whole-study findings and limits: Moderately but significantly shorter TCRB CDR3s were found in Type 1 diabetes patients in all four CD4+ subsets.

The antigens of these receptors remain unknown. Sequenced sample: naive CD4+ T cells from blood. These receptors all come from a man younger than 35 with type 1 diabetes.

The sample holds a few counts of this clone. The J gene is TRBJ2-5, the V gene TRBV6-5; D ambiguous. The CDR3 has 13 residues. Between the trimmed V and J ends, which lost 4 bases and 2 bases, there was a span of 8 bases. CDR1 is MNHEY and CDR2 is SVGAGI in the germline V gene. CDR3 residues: CASSLGTQETQYF. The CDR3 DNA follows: TGTGCCAGCAGTTTAGGAACTCAAGAGACCCAGTACTTC.

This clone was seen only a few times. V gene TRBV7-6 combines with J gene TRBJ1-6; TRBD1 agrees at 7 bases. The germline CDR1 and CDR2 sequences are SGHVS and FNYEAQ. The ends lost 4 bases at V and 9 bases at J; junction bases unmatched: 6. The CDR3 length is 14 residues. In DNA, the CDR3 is TGTGCCAGCAGCTCACAGGGGAAGGGTTCACCCCTCCACTTT. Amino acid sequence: CASSSQGKGSPLHF.

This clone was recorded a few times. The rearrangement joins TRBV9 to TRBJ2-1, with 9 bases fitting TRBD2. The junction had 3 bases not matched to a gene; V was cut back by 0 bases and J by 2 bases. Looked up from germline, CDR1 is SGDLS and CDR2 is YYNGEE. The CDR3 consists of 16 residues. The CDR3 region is CASSVAQRGAYNEQFF. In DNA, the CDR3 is TGTGCCAGCAGCGTAGCGCAGCGGGGGGCCTACAATGAGCAGTTCTTC.

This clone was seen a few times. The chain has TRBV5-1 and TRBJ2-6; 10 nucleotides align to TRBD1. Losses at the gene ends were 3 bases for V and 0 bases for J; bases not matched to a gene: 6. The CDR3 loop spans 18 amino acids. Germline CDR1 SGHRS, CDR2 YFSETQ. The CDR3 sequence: CASSWSGTGDSGANVLTF. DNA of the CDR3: TGCGCCAGCAGCTGGTCCGGGACAGGGGACTCTGGGGCCAACGTCCTGACTTTC.

The CDR3 loop is CASSQDAGYETQYF. For the CDR3, the DNA is TGCGCCAGCAGCCAAGACGCAGGGTACGAGACCCAGTACTTC. The V and J genes are TRBV4-3 and TRBJ2-5; TRBD1 might be the D (5 bases). V was clipped by 0 bases and J by 5 bases, with 10 bases between them. CDR3 size: 14 residues. Germline V gives CDR1 LGHNA, CDR2 YSLEER.

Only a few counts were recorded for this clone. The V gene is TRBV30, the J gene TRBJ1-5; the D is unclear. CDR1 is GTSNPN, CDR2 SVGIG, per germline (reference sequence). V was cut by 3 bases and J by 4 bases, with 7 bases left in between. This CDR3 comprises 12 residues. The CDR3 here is CAWSYTNQPQHF. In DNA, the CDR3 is TGTGCCTGGAGCTATACTAATCAGCCCCAGCATTTT.

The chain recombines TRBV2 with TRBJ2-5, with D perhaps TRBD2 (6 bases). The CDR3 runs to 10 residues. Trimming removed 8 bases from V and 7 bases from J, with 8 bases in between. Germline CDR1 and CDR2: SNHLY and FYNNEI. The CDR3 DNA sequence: TGTGCCAGCGGCGGGGCGACCCAGTACTTC. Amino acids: CASGGATQYF.

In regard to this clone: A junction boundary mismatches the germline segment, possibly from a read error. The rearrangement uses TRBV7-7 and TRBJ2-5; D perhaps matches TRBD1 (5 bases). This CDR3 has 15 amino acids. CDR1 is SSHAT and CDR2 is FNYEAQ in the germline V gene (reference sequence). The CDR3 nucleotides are TGTGCTAGCAGCTTAGGATGGCAGGGTTTGGAGACCCAGTACTTC. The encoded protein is CASSLGWQGLETQYF.

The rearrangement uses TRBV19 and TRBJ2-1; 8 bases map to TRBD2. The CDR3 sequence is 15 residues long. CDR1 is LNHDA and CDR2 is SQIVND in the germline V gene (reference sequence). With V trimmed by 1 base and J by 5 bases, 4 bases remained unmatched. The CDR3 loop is CASSIVTSGHNEQFF. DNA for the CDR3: TGTGCCAGTAGTATAGTAACTAGCGGACACAATGAGCAGTTCTTC.

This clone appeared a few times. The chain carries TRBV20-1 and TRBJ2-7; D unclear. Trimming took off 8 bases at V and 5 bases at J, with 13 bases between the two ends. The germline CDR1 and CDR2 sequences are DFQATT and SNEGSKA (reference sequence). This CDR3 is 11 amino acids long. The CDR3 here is CSPSSTDEQYF. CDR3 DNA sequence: TGCAGTCCCTCCTCTACGGACGAGCAGTACTTC.

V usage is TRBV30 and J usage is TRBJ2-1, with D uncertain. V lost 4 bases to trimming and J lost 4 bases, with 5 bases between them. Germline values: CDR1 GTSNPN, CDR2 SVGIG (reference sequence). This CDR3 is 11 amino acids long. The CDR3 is CAWKRYNEQFF. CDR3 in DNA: TGTGCCTGGAAACGTTACAATGAGCAGTTCTTC.

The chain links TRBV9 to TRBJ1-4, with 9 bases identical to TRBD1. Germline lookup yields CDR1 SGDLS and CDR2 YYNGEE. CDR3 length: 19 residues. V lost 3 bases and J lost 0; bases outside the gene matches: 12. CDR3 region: CASSAETPGQGTTNEKLFF. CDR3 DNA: TGTGCCAGCAGCGCAGAGACCCCGGGACAGGGAACAACTAATGAAAAACTGTTTTTT. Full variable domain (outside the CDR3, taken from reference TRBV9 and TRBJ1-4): DSGVTQTPKHLITATGQRVTLRCSPRSGDLSVYWYQQSLDQGLQFLIQYYNGEERAKGNILERFSAQQFPDLHSELNLSSLELGDSALYFCASSAETPGQGTTNEKLFFGSGTQLSVL.

This CDR3 reads CASSLGDNSYNSPLHF. The CDR3 region has the DNA TGTGCCAGCAGCTTAGGGGACAACTCCTATAATTCACCCCTCCACTTT. The chain uses TRBV7-2 and TRBJ1-6; D might be TRBD1 (6 bases). Germline lookup yields CDR1 SGHTA and CDR2 FQGNSA. V was trimmed by 1 base and J by 0 bases, leaving 7 bases between them. The CDR3 runs to 16 residues.

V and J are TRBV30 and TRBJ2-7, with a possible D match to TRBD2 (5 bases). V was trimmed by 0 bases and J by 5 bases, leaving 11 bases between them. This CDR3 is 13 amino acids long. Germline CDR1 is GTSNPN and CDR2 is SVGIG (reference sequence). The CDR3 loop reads CAWSVLGPDEQYF. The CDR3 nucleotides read TGTGCCTGGAGTGTACTAGGACCGGACGAGCAGTACTTC.

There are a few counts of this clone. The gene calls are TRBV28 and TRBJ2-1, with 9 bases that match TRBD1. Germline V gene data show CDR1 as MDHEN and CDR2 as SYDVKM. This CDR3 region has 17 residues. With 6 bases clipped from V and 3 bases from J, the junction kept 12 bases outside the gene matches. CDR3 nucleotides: TGTGCCAGCAGCCCCAGGCCCGGGACAGGGAACTACAATGAGCAGTTCTTC. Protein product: CASSPRPGTGNYNEQFF. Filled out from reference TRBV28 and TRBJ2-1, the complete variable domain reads DVKVTQSSRYLVKRTGEKVFLECVQDMDHENMFWYRQDPGLGLRLIYFSYDVKMKEKGDIPEGYSVSREKKERFSLILESASTNQTSMYLCASSPRPGTGNYNEQFFGPGTRLTVL.

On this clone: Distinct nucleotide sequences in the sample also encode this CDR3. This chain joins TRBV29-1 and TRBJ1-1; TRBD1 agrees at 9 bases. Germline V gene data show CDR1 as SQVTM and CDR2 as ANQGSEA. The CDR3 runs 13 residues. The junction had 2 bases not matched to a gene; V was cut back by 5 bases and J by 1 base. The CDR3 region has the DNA TGCAGCGTTCCGGGACAGGGGAACACTGAAGCTTTCTTT. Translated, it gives CSVPGQGNTEAFF.

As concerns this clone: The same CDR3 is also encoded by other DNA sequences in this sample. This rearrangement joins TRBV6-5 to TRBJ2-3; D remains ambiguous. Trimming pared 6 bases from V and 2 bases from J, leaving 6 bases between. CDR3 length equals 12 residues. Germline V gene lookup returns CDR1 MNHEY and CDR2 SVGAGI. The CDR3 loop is CASSASTDTQYF. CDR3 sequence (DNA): TGTGCCAGCAGCGCCTCCACAGATACGCAGTATTTT.

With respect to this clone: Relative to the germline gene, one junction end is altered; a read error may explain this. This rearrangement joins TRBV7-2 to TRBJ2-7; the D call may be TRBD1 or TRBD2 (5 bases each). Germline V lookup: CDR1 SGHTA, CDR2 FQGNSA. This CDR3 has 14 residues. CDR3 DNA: TGCGCCAGCAGCCAAGATCGGGACCGCCGGGAGCAGTACTTC. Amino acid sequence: CASSQDRDRREQYF.

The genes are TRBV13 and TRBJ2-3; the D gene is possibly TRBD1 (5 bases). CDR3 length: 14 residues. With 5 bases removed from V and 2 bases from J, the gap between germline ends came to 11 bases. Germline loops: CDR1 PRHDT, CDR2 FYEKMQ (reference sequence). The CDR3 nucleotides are TGTGCCAGCAGCACCCGACAGAACACAGATACGCAGTATTTT. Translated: CASSTRQNTDTQYF.

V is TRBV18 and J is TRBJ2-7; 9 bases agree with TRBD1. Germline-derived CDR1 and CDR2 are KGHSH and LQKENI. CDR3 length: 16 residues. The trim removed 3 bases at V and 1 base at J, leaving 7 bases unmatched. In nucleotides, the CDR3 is TGTGCCAGCTCACCGGGACGGACAGGGGATTCCTACGAGCAGTACTTC. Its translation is CASSPGRTGDSYEQYF.

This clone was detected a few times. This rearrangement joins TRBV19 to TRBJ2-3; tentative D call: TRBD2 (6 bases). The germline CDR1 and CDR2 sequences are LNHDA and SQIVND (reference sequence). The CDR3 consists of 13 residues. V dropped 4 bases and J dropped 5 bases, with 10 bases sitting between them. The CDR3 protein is CASSTDGGDTQYF. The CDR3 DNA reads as TGTGCCAGTAGTACCGACGGGGGAGATACGCAGTATTTT.

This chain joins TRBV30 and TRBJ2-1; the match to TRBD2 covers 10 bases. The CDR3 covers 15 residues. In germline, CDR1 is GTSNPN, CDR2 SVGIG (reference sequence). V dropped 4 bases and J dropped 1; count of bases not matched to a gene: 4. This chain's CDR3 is CAWNGLAASYNEQFF. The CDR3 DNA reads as TGTGCCTGGAACGGACTAGCGGCTTCCTACAATGAGCAGTTCTTC.

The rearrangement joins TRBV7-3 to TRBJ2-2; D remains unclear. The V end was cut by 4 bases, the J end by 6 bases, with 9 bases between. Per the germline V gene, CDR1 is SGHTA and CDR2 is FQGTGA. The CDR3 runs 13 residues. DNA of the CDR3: TGTGCCAGCAGCTCAGAGTCCCCCGGGGAGCTGTTTTTT. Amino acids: CASSSESPGELFF.

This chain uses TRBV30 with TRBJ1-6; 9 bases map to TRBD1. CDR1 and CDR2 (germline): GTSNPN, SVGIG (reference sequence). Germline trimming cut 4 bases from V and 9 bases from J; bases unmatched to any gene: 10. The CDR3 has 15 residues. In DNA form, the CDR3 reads TGTGCCTGGACCCCCCCGGGACAGGGTTTTTCACCCCTCCACTTT. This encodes CAWTPPGQGFSPLHF.

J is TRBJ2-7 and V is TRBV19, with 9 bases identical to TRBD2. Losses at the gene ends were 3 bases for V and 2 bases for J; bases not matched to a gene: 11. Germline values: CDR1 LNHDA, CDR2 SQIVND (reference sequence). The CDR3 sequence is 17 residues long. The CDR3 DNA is TGTGCCAGTAGTATCCTTCGGCGGGGGGGCCAACCCTACGAGCAGTACTTC. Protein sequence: CASSILRRGGQPYEQYF. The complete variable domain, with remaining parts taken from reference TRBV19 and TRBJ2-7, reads DGGITQSPKYLFRKEGQNVTLSCEQNLNHDAMYWYRQDPGQGLRLIYYSQIVNDFQKGDIAEGYSVSREKKESFPLTVTSAQKNPTAFYLCASSILRRGGQPYEQYFGPGTRLTVT.

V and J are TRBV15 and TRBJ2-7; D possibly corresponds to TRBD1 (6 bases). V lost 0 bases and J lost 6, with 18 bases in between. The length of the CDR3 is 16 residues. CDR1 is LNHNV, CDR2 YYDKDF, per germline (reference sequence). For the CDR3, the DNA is TGTGCCACCAGCAGAGATACCGTATCGGGCAGGGGCGAGCAGTACTTC. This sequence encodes CATSRDTVSGRGEQYF.

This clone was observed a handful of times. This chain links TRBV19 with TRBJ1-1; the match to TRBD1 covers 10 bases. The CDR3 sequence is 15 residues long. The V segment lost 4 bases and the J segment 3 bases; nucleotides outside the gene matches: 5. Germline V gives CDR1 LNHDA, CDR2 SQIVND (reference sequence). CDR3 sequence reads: CASSNRGQGYTEAFF. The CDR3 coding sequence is TGTGCCAGTAGTAACAGGGGACAGGGGTACACTGAAGCTTTCTTT.

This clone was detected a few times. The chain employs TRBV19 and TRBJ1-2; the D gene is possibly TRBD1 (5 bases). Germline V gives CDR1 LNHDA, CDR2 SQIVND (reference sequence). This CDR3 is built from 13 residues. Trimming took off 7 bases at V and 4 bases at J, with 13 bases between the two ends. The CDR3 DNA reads TGTGCCAGTACATACCGGGACGCCTATGGCTACACCTTC. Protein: CASTYRDAYGYTF.

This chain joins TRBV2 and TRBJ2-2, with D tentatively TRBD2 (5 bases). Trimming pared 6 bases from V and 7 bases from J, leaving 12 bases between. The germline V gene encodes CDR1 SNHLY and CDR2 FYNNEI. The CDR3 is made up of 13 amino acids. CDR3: CASRLANGGELFF. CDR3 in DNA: TGTGCCAGCAGGCTAGCAAATGGCGGGGAGCTGTTTTTT.

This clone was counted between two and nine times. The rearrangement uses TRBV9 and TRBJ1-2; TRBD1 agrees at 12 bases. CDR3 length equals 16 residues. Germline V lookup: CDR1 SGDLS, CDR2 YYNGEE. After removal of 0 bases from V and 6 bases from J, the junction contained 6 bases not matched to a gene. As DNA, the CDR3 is TGTGCCAGCAGCGTAGCTGGGACAGGGGGCGTCAATGGCTACACCTTC. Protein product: CASSVAGTGGVNGYTF.

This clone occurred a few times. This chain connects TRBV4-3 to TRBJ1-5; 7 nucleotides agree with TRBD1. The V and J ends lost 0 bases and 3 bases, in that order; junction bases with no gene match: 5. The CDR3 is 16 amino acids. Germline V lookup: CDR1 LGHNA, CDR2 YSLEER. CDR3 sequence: CASSQETGVINQPQHF. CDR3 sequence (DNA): TGCGCCAGCAGCCAAGAAACAGGGGTTATCAATCAGCCCCAGCATTTT.

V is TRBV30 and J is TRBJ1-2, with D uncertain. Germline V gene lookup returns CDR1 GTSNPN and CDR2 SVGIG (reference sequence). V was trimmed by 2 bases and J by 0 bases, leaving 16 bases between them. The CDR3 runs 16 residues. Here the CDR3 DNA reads TGTGCCTGGAGTCCCTTTGGTCGGCAGACTAACTATGGCTACACCTTC. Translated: CAWSPFGRQTNYGYTF.